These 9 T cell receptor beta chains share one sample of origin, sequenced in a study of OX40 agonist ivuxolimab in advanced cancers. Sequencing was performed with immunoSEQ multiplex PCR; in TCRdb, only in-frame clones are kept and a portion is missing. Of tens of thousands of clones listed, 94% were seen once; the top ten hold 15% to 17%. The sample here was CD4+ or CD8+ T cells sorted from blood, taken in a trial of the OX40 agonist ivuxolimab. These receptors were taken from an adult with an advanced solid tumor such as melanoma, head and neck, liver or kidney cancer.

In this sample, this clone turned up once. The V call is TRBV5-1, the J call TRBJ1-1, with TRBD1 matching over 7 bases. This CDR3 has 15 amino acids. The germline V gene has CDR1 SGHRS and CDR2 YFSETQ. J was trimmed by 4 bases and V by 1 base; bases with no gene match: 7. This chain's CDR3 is CASSLSKGASTEAFF. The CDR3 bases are TGCGCCAGCAGCTTGTCAAAGGGGGCGAGCACTGAAGCTTTCTTT.

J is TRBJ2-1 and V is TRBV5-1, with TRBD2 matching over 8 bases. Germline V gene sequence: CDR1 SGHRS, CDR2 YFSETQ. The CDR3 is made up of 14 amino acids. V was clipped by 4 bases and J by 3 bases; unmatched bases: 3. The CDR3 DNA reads TGCGCCAGCAGCCCGGGACTAGTCTACAATGAGCAGTTCTTC. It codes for CASSPGLVYNEQFF.

The CDR3 DNA reads TGTGCCAGCAGGTTCATAGGCAGGAGGGATCGGGGCTACACCTTC. This encodes CASRFIGRRDRGYTF. This rearrangement joins TRBV27 to TRBJ1-2; D uncertain. Trimming shortened V by 6 bases and J by 8 bases, and 22 bases separated the two germline ends. The CDR3 is made up of 15 amino acids. Looked up from germline, CDR1 is MNHEY and CDR2 is SMNVEV (reference sequence).

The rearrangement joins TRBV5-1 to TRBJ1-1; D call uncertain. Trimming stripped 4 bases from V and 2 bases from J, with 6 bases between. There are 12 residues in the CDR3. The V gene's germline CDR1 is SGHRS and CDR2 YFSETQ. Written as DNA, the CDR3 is TGCGCCAGCAGCACTACCAACACTGAAGCTTTCTTT. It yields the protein CASSTTNTEAFF.

CDR3 sequence reads: CASSAGQGVRETQYF. The CDR3 DNA follows: TGTGCCAGCAGCGCCGGACAGGGGGTACGCGAGACCCAGTACTTC. The chain employs TRBV9 and TRBJ2-5, with 10 bases matching TRBD1. The CDR3 length is 15 residues. Losses at the gene ends were 3 bases for V and 5 bases for J; bases not matched to a gene: 7. Per germline, CDR1 SGDLS and CDR2 YYNGEE.

CDR3 sequence reads: CASRGSGHNEQFF. The CDR3 coding sequence is TGTGCCAGTAGGGGCAGTGGCCACAATGAGCAGTTCTTC. V is TRBV19 and J is TRBJ2-1, with D uncertain. With 6 bases removed from V and 5 bases from J, the gap between germline ends came to 11 bases. In germline, CDR1 is LNHDA, CDR2 SQIVND (reference sequence). This CDR3 contains 13 residues.

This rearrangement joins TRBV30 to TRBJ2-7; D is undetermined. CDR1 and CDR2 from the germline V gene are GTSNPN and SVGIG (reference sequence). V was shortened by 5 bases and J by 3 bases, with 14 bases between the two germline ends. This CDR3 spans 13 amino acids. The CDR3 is CAWGTANRYEQYF. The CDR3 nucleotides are TGTGCCTGGGGAACAGCGAACCGCTACGAGCAGTACTTC.

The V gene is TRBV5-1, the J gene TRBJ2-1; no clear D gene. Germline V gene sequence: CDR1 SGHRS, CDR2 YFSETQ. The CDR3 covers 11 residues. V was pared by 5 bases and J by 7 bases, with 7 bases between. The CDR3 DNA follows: TGCGCCAGCAGGCAGACTAATGAGCAGTTCTTC. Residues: CASRQTNEQFF.

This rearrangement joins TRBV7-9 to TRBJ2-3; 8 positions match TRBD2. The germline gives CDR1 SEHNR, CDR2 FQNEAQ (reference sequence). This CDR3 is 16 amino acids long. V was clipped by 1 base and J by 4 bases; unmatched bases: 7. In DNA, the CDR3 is TGTGCCAGCAGCTTAGAGACTAGCGTTCAACCAGATACGCAGTATTTT. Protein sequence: CASSLETSVQPDTQYF.